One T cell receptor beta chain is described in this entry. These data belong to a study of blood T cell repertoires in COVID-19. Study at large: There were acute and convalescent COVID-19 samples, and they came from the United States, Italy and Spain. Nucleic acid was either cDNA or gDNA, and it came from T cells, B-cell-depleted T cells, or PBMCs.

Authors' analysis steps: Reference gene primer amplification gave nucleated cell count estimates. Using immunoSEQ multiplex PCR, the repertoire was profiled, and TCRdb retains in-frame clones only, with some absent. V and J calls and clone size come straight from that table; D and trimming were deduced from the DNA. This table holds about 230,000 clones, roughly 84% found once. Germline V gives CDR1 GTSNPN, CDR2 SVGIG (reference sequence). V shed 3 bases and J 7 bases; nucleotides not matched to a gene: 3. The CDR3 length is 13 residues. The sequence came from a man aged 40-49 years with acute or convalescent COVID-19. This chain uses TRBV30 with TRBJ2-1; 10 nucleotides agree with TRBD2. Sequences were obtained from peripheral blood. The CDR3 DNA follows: TGTGCCTGGAGACTAGCGGGGAATAATGAGCAGTTCTTC. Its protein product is CAWRLAGNNEQFF.